Each of the 30 T cell receptor beta chains below was sequenced from the same sample in a study of cytomegalovirus exposure and HLA in healthy donors. PCR employed 60 Vbeta and 13 Jbeta primers. Here immunoSEQ multiplex PCR was the method, and the copy in TCRdb shows in-frame clones only, minus some. The repertoire consists of approximately 170,000 clones, with roughly 77% occurring once and the leading ten covering more than 4%. The sample taken for sequencing was PBMCs. The receptors were gathered from a male donor in good health and CMV-seronegative.

Written as DNA, the CDR3 is TGTGCCAGCAGCTTAGCCTGTGAAGCTTTCTTT. It specifies CASSLACEAFF. This chain connects TRBV11-2 to TRBJ1-1; D uncertain. V was trimmed by 1 base and J by 7 bases, leaving 4 bases between them. The CDR3 sequence is 11 residues long. Looked up from germline, CDR1 is SGHAT and CDR2 is FQNNGV.

V gene TRBV19 combines with J gene TRBJ1-5; 9 nucleotides agree with TRBD1. The germline CDR1 and CDR2 sequences are LNHDA and SQIVND (reference sequence). The J segment lost 5 bases and the V segment lost 7 bases, leaving 9 bases of the junction unmatched. The length of the CDR3 is 15 residues. This CDR3 reads CASKTGTGRDQPQHF. In DNA form, the CDR3 reads TGTGCCAGTAAGACCGGGACAGGGCGCGATCAGCCCCAGCATTTT.

The J gene is TRBJ2-5, the V gene TRBV7-8, with 9 bases aligning to TRBD2. The J call may be faulty, since TRBJ2-7 better matches the DNA end. There are 17 residues in the CDR3. CDR1 is SGHVS, CDR2 FQNEAQ, per germline. The CDR3 region is CASSLAMAGGFSYEQYF. The DNA for the CDR3 is TGTGCCAGCAGCTTAGCTATGGCGGGGGGGTTCTCCTACGAGCAGTACTTC.

V gene TRBV9 combines with J gene TRBJ2-1, with TRBD2 identical over 8 bases. The trim removed 4 bases at V and 8 bases at J, leaving 5 bases unmatched. Germline V gives CDR1 SGDLS, CDR2 YYNGEE. The CDR3 runs to 13 residues. CDR3 in DNA: TGTGCCAGCAGCCTTGGACTAGCCCATGAGCAGTTCTTC. Amino acids: CASSLGLAHEQFF.

The V call is TRBV5-1, the J call TRBJ1-1; D is unclear. The germline V gene encodes CDR1 SGHRS and CDR2 YFSETQ. The CDR3 sequence is 12 residues long. The germline V and J ends were trimmed by 3 bases and 1 base, with 4 bases remaining between them. The CDR3 DNA reads TGCGCCAGCAGCTCCGGGAACACTGAAGCTTTCTTT. This encodes CASSSGNTEAFF.

V gene TRBV27 combines with J gene TRBJ1-2, with TRBD1 identical over 9 bases. CDR3 size: 14 residues. The V gene end was trimmed by 6 bases and the J gene end by 4 bases; junction bases not matched to a gene: 6. CDR1 MNHEY and CDR2 SMNVEV come from the germline V gene (reference sequence). In DNA, the CDR3 is TGTGCCAGCAGACCCACAGGGGGCGGCTATGGCTACACCTTC. This translates into CASRPTGGGYGYTF.

This sequence joins TRBV15 and TRBJ2-7; TRBD2 matches at 9 bases. The CDR3 runs to 17 residues. Trimming removed 6 bases from V and 2 bases from J; junction bases left unmatched: 14. Germline V gene lookup returns CDR1 LNHNV and CDR2 YYDKDF (reference sequence). This chain's CDR3 is CATSGAGGDPHPYEQYF. The CDR3 region has the DNA TGTGCCACCAGTGGCGCGGGAGGGGACCCTCATCCCTACGAGCAGTACTTC.

This clone was counted between two and nine times. The rearrangement uses TRBV7-3 and TRBJ2-3, with 9 nucleotides matching TRBD2. Germline-derived CDR1 and CDR2 are SGHTA and FQGTGA. The CDR3 consists of 16 residues. V lost 5 bases, J lost 7 bases, and 13 bases stayed unmatched. The CDR3 is CASSLTAGGGVNTQYF. CDR3 nucleotide sequence: TGTGCCAGCAGCCTCACGGCGGGGGGGGGCGTGAATACGCAGTATTTT. The whole variable domain, remainder taken from reference TRBV7-3 and TRBJ2-3, is GAGVSQTPSNKVTEKGKYVELRCDPISGHTALYWYRQSLGQGPEFLIYFQGTGAADDSGLPNDRFFAVRPEGSVSTLKIQRTERGDSAVYLCASSLTAGGGVNTQYFGPGTRLTVL.

This clone was seen a single time. This sequence joins TRBV28 and TRBJ2-1, with 7 nucleotides matching TRBD2. The CDR3 is 17 residues long. V was pared by 2 bases and J by 10 bases, with 17 bases of the junction left unmatched. The germline V gene encodes CDR1 MDHEN and CDR2 SYDVKM. CDR3: CASSLPPWREIGGEQFF. CDR3 nucleotides: TGTGCCAGCAGTTTACCTCCTTGGCGGGAGATTGGAGGCGAGCAGTTCTTC.

The chain couples TRBV14 to TRBJ2-5, with D unclear. CDR1 is SGHDN and CDR2 is FVKESK in the germline V gene. CDR3 length: 13 amino acids. The V gene lost 5 bases and the J gene lost 4 bases, with 11 bases spanning the gap. CDR3 protein: CASSRTMVETQYF. In nucleotides, the CDR3 is TGTGCCAGCAGCAGAACAATGGTAGAGACCCAGTACTTC.

This clone showed up just once. The CDR3, as DNA: TGTGCCAGCAGCTCCGACCCCTCGACTAGCGGGGACGAGCAGTACTTC. Residues: CASSSDPSTSGDEQYF. The genes are TRBV7-9 and TRBJ2-7; 11 bases are a match to TRBD2. This CDR3 has 16 residues. J lost 5 bases, V lost 4 bases, and 10 bases had no gene match. Germline V gives CDR1 SEHNR, CDR2 FQNEAQ (reference sequence). The whole variable domain, remainder taken from reference TRBV7-9 and TRBJ2-7, is DTGVSQNPRHKITKRGQNVTFRCDPISEHNRLYWYRQTLGQGPEFLTYFQNEAQLEKSRLLSDRFSAERPKGSFSTLEIQRTEQGDSAMYLCASSSDPSTSGDEQYFGPGTRLTVT.

This clone was detected only a few times. The chain carries TRBV7-7 and TRBJ2-3; 7 bases map to TRBD2. Germline CDR1 reads SSHAT; CDR2 reads FNYEAQ (reference sequence). J lost 8 bases, V lost 1 base, and 3 bases had no gene match. The CDR3 extends over 13 amino acids. The CDR3 DNA reads TGTGCCAGCAGCTTAGTAAGGGAGGGTACGCAGTATTTT. It codes for CASSLVREGTQYF.

V and J are TRBV5-4 and TRBJ2-7; 7 nucleotides align to TRBD2. This CDR3 has 14 residues. Germline values: CDR1 SGHNT, CDR2 YYREEE (reference sequence). After removal of 4 bases from V and 5 bases from J, the junction contained 9 bases not matched to a gene. The chain's CDR3 is CASSPGLEAHEQYF. The DNA of the CDR3 is TGTGCCAGCAGCCCTGGACTAGAGGCACACGAGCAGTACTTC.

This chain joins TRBV6-4 and TRBJ2-1, with 7 bases aligning to TRBD2. The ends lost 8 bases at V and 9 bases at J; junction bases unmatched: 13. The length of the CDR3 is 14 residues. The germline CDR1 and CDR2 sequences are MRHNA and SNTAGT. The CDR3 DNA reads as TGTGCCAGCGGAAGGACTAGTCGGGCGCTTGAGCAGTTCTTC. This encodes CASGRTSRALEQFF.

This clone was counted only a few times. The chain is built from TRBV2 and TRBJ1-1; possible D gene TRBD1, 5 bases. The CDR3 covers 13 residues. V lost 4 bases and J 2 bases, leaving 8 bases between the germline ends. Germline assignment: CDR1 SNHLY and CDR2 FYNNEI. In DNA form, the CDR3 reads TGTGCCAGCAGTGTCGGGGGAAACACTGAAGCTTTCTTT. Protein: CASSVGGNTEAFF.

The rearrangement uses TRBV7-2 and TRBJ2-3; no firm D call. Between the trimmed V and J ends, which lost 7 bases and 2 bases, there was a span of 4 bases. CDR1 SGHTA and CDR2 FQGNSA come from the germline V gene. This CDR3 spans 11 amino acids. In nucleotides, the CDR3 is TGTGCCAGCACCCTCACAGATACGCAGTATTTT. Amino acid sequence: CASTLTDTQYF.

The rearrangement joins TRBV5-1 to TRBJ2-1; 8 positions agree with TRBD2. The trim removed 0 bases at V and 3 bases at J, leaving 2 bases unmatched. The CDR3 contains 15 residues. CDR1 is SGHRS, CDR2 YFSETQ, per germline. CDR3 amino acids: CASSLVGGDYNEQFF. DNA of the CDR3: TGCGCCAGCAGCTTGGTCGGGGGGGACTACAATGAGCAGTTCTTC. The full variable domain, its missing parts supplied by reference TRBV5-1 and TRBJ2-1, is KAGVTQTPRYLIKTRGQQVTLSCSPISGHRSVSWYQQTPGQGLQFLFEYFSETQRNKGNFPGRFSGRQFSNSRSEMNVSTLELGDSALYLCASSLVGGDYNEQFFGPGTRLTVL.

The chain has TRBV15 and TRBJ2-2; D uncertain. This CDR3 is built from 17 residues. Germline V gene sequence: CDR1 LNHNV, CDR2 YYDKDF (reference sequence). The germline V and J ends were trimmed by 0 bases and 1 base, with 12 bases remaining between them. CDR3 sequence: CATSRDKSVMNTGELFF. In DNA form, the CDR3 reads TGTGCCACCAGCAGAGATAAATCAGTTATGAACACCGGGGAGCTGTTTTTT.

The genes are TRBV28 and TRBJ2-5; 10 bases map to TRBD1. Germline-derived CDR1 and CDR2 are MDHEN and SYDVKM. Germline trimming cut 6 bases from V and 10 bases from J; bases unmatched to any gene: 11. This CDR3 has 14 residues. Here the CDR3 reads CASRSGTGVVGQYF. CDR3 nucleotide sequence: TGTGCCAGCAGGTCCGGGACAGGGGTCGTTGGCCAGTACTTC.

This clone was detected only once. The chain joins TRBV6-1 to TRBJ2-1; possibly TRBD1 for D (5 bases). Germline values: CDR1 MNHNS, CDR2 SASEGT. Trimming removed 7 bases at V and 0 bases at J, with 10 bases between. The CDR3 has 14 residues. CDR3 nucleotides: TGTGCCAGCAAAGCGACAGTCTCCTACAATGAGCAGTTCTTC. This encodes CASKATVSYNEQFF.

CDR3 nucleotides: TGTGCCAGCACCTCGGGGTTTAGCAATCAGCCCCAGCATTTT. This encodes CASTSGFSNQPQHF. The rearrangement joins TRBV28 to TRBJ1-5, with D unclear. Trimming removed 7 bases at V and 0 bases at J, with 10 bases between. Germline V CDR1 and CDR2: MDHEN, SYDVKM. The CDR3 length is 14 residues.

The V gene is TRBV9, the J gene TRBJ1-3, with 10 bases that match TRBD1. Germline CDR1 and CDR2: SGDLS and YYNGEE. The CDR3 covers 19 residues. Unmatched junction bases numbered 13, after V lost 4 bases and J lost 0 bases. The CDR3 here is CASSPMGQGSRTSGNTIYF. CDR3 coding DNA: TGTGCCAGCAGCCCGATGGGACAGGGGTCGAGGACCTCTGGAAACACCATATATTTT.

This sequence joins TRBV29-1 and TRBJ2-1; TRBD2 agrees at 9 bases. The CDR3 is made up of 13 amino acids. The germline V gene encodes CDR1 SQVTM and CDR2 ANQGSEA. V shed 7 bases, J shed 7 bases, and the junction held 8 bases outside the gene matches. CDR3 bases: TGCAGCGCACCGGGACTAGCTGCGAATGAGCAGTTCTTC. Its translation is CSAPGLAANEQFF.

The chain combines TRBV2 with TRBJ2-2; 7 nucleotides line up with TRBD1. V lost 8 bases to trimming and J lost 2 bases; unmatched junction nucleotides: 11. CDR1 and CDR2 (germline): SNHLY, FYNNEI. This CDR3 region has 16 residues. The CDR3 is CASRTPGQINTGELFF. The CDR3 coding sequence is TGTGCCAGCCGAACTCCGGGACAGATAAACACCGGGGAGCTGTTTTTT.

Of note for this clone: Other DNA sequences in this specimen translate into the identical CDR3. This sequence joins TRBV28 and TRBJ1-5; 10 nucleotides line up with TRBD1. The V segment lost 8 bases and the J segment 7 bases; nucleotides outside the gene matches: 8. Germline CDR1 and CDR2: MDHEN and SYDVKM. The CDR3 runs 14 residues. The CDR3 spells CASGRDRGGQPQHF. CDR3 coding DNA: TGTGCCAGCGGACGGGACAGGGGAGGGCAGCCCCAGCATTTT. Based on the CDR3 plus reference TRBV28 and TRBJ1-5, the full variable domain is DVKVTQSSRYLVKRTGEKVFLECVQDMDHENMFWYRQDPGLGLRLIYFSYDVKMKEKGDIPEGYSVSREKKERFSLILESASTNQTSMYLCASGRDRGGQPQHFGDGTRLSIL.

The chain employs TRBV5-4 and TRBJ2-1; 7 bases map to TRBD2. Trimming removed 5 bases from V and 0 bases from J; junction bases left unmatched: 5. Germline CDR1 SGHNT, CDR2 YYREEE (reference sequence). This CDR3 contains 15 residues. In DNA form, the CDR3 reads TGTGCCAGCAGATCCGGGACTAACTCCTACAATGAGCAGTTCTTC. This gives the protein CASRSGTNSYNEQFF.

The chain carries TRBV5-1 and TRBJ2-3, with D unclear. The V end lost 1 base, the J end lost 0 bases, and 6 bases lay between the germline ends. There are 14 residues in the CDR3. CDR1 is SGHRS and CDR2 is YFSETQ in the germline V gene. CDR3 loop: CASSLLESTDTQYF. CDR3 DNA: TGCGCCAGCAGCTTGTTGGAGAGCACAGATACGCAGTATTTT.

The V and J genes are TRBV27 and TRBJ2-1; the D gene is possibly TRBD2 (6 bases). The V and J ends lost 1 base and 9 bases respectively, with 10 bases between them. Per the germline V gene, CDR1 is MNHEY and CDR2 is SMNVEV (reference sequence). This CDR3 is 13 amino acids long. The CDR3, as DNA: TGTGCCAGCAGTTTATGGAGCGGGTCTGAGCAGTTCTTC. Encoded protein: CASSLWSGSEQFF.

The V call is TRBV5-1, the J call TRBJ2-3; D is uncertain. The CDR3 has 14 residues. Germline V gene lookup returns CDR1 SGHRS and CDR2 YFSETQ. Trimming took off 6 bases at V and 2 bases at J, with 13 bases between the two ends. The CDR3 DNA is TGCGCCAGCACGCCCGGCGGAGTCACAGATACGCAGTATTTT. Its translation: CASTPGGVTDTQYF.

The chain links TRBV15 to TRBJ2-7; TRBD2 is a possible D gene (5 bases). From germline, CDR1 is LNHNV and CDR2 YYDKDF (reference sequence). V gave up 5 bases and J gave up 2 bases, with 16 bases separating them. This CDR3 comprises 15 residues. CDR3 amino acids: CATSDTGSPPYEQYF. In DNA, the CDR3 is TGTGCCACCAGCGACACGGGGAGCCCACCCTACGAGCAGTACTTC.